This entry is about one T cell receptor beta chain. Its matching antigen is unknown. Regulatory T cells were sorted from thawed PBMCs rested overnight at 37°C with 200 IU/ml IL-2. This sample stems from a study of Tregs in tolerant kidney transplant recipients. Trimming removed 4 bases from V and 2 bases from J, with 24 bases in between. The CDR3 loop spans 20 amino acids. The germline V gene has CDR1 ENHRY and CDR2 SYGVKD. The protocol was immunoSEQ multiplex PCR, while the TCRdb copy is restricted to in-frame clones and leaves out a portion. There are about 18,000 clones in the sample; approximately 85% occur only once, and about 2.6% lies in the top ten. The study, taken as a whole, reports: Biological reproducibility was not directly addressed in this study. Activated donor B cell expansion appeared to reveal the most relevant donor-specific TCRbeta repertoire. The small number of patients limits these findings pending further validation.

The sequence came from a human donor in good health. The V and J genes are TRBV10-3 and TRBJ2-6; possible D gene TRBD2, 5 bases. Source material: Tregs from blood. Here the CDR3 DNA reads TGTGCCATCAGTGGGACCGGGATAAGAGGGCAAGGGCCTGGGGCCAACGTCCTGACTTTC. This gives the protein CAISGTGIRGQGPGANVLTF.